Sequencing of this T cell receptor (beta chain) was carried out in a study of cytomegalovirus exposure and HLA in healthy donors. Amplification used 60 Vbeta primers and 13 Jbeta primers. Profiling relied on immunoSEQ multiplex PCR, and the TCRdb table lists in-frame clones only, not all of them. The sample has approximately 170,000 clones, roughly four fifths seen once. This clone was seen just once. Antigen: not known. The study, taken as a whole, reports: Available immune exposure information was restricted to CMV serostatus only. About 87% or about 30% of the time was how often most TCR beta V segments were productive, according to an earlier analysis. A link between a missense DCLRE1C variant and TCR beta V- and J-gene trimming emerged from a later analysis.

CDR3 length equals 15 residues. Germline-derived CDR1 and CDR2 are MNHNS and SASEGT. Unmatched junction bases numbered 8, after V lost 5 bases and J lost 1 base. The genes are TRBV6-1 and TRBJ2-7; 7 bases align to TRBD2. The TCR sequence derives from a man between 45 and 60 years old in good health and CMV-seropositive. Sequenced sample: PBMCs. CDR3 in DNA: TGTGCCAGCAGTCCTTTTACTAGCGCGTCCTACGAGCAGTACTTC. Protein sequence: CASSPFTSASYEQYF.